This T cell receptor beta chain was profiled in a study of molecular identifiers for immune sequencing clone quantification. Study-wide findings and caveats: The share of molecules held by clones above 20 RNA copies was over 97% in effector cells and under 1% in naive cells.

The count of this clonotype is one. Its antigen is currently unknown. This CDR3 fails to terminate in the conserved phenylalanine or tryptophan, so it likely reflects a read error. The V end lost 6 bases, the J end lost 3 bases, and 15 bases lay between the germline ends. This CDR3 comprises 13 residues. The germline V gene has CDR1 DFQATT and CDR2 SNEGSKA (reference sequence). The authors built bulk TCR libraries by previously described methods with listed TCR primers. TCRdb itself ran the PCR reads through MiXCR, one entry per CDR3 protein. The table records about 510,000 distinct CDR3 sequences, about 26% of them present only once.

This receptor was obtained from a human donor in good health. Some libraries in this study had Jurkat cell RNA spiked in. Input material: naive CD8+ T cells from blood, with Jurkat cell RNA spiked in. Subset specified: FACS-sorted CD8+CD4-CCR7+CD45RA+ naive T cells. The chain couples TRBV20-1 to TRBJ2-7; D is perhaps TRBD1 (6 bases). In DNA, the CDR3 is TGCAGTGCCCGATGGGACACCGACTACGAGCAGTACCTC. It codes for CSARWDTDYEQYL.